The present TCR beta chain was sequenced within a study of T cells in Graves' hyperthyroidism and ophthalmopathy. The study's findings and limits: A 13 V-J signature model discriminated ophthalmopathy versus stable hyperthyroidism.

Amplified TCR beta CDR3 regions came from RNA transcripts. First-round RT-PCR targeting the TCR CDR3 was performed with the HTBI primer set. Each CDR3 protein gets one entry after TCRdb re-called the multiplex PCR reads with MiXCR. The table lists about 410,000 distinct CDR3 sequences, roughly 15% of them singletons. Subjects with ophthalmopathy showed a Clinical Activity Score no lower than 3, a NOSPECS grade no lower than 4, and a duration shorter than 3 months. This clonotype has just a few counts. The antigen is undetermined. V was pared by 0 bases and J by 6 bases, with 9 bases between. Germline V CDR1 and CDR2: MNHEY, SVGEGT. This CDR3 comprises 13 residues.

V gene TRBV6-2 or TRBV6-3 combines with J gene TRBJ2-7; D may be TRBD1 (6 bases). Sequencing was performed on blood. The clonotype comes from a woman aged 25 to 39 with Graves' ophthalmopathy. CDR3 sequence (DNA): TGTGCCAGCAGTTACTCGACAGGCGGCGAGCAGTACTTC. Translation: CASSYSTGGEQYF.